These 21 T cell receptor beta chains share one sample of origin, sequenced in a study of blood T cell repertoires in COVID-19. The data were produced by immunoSEQ multiplex PCR, yet TCRdb's version contains in-frame clones alone and is incomplete. Of about 270,000 clones listed, approximately 91% are singletons. What was sequenced was PBMCs or T cells enriched from blood (not recorded which). The receptors were sampled from a woman between 40 and 55 years old with acute COVID-19.

The chain combines TRBV11-3 with TRBJ2-5, with 10 bases lining up with TRBD2. This CDR3 has 16 residues. V was clipped by 1 base and J by 1 base; unmatched bases: 3. The germline V gene has CDR1 SGHNT and CDR2 YENEEA. DNA of the CDR3: TGTGCCAGCAGCTTAGTCGCTAGCGGGGGCCAAGAGACCCAGTACTTC. Its protein product is CASSLVASGGQETQYF.

This clone has more than one count but fewer than ten. An end of the junction differs from the germline gene, which may be a read error. The V call is TRBV6-5, the J call TRBJ2-3; D is perhaps TRBD2 (5 bases). This CDR3 is 13 amino acids long. Germline-derived CDR1 and CDR2 are MNHEY and SVGAGI. The CDR3 region is CASRRLHTATQYF. CDR3 nucleotides: TGTGCCAGCAGGAGACTACACACAGCTACGCAGTATTTT.

The genes are TRBV5-1 and TRBJ1-6; no reliable D call. In germline, CDR1 is SGHRS, CDR2 YFSETQ. V was cut by 4 bases and J by 10 bases, with 21 bases left in between. CDR3 size: 16 residues. The CDR3: CASSPEVAGGWSPLHF. For the CDR3, the DNA is TGCGCCAGCAGCCCCGAGGTAGCCGGAGGGTGGTCACCCCTCCACTTT. Supplemented by reference TRBV5-1 and TRBJ1-6, the full variable domain reads KAGVTQTPRYLIKTRGQQVTLSCSPISGHRSVSWYQQTPGQGLQFLFEYFSETQRNKGNFPGRFSGRQFSNSRSEMNVSTLELGDSALYLCASSPEVAGGWSPLHFGNGTRLTVT.

The chain uses TRBV7-2 and TRBJ2-3; the D is unclear. V gave up 1 base and J gave up 2 bases, with 7 bases separating them. This CDR3 is 14 amino acids long. CDR1 is SGHTA, CDR2 FQGNSA, per germline. This CDR3 reads CASSLEQLTDTQYF. CDR3 DNA sequence: TGTGCCAGCAGCTTAGAACAGCTCACAGATACGCAGTATTTT. Looking up the rest from reference TRBV7-2 and TRBJ2-3 gives the full variable domain: GAGVSQSPSNKVTEKGKDVELRCDPISGHTALYWYRQSLGQGLEFLIYFQGNSAPDKSGLPSDRFSAERTGGSVSTLTIQRTQQEDSAVYLCASSLEQLTDTQYFGPGTRLTVL.

CDR3 region: CASSQDRASEKLFF. The DNA for the CDR3 is TGTGCCAGCAGTCAGGACAGGGCGTCGGAAAAACTGTTTTTT. The chain is built from TRBV2 and TRBJ1-4; TRBD1 matches 8 bases. Germline lookup yields CDR1 SNHLY and CDR2 FYNNEI. The V gene end was trimmed by 5 bases and the J gene end by 8 bases; junction bases not matched to a gene: 7. This CDR3 region has 14 residues.

This sequence joins TRBV19 and TRBJ1-1, with 7 bases that match TRBD1. CDR1 is LNHDA and CDR2 is SQIVND in the germline V gene (reference sequence). V shed 9 bases and J 0 bases; nucleotides not matched to a gene: 4. The length of the CDR3 is 13 residues. This CDR3 reads CASTGQMNTEAFF. As DNA, the CDR3 is TGTGCCAGCACGGGACAGATGAACACTGAAGCTTTCTTT.

V is TRBV21-1 and J is TRBJ2-1; TRBD2 reflects the table's D call only, with no check against the DNA. TRBV21-1 is deemed a pseudogene. The CDR3 length is 18 residues. The CDR3 nucleotides read TGTGCCAGCAGCAAACTCCCTAGCGGGGAATGCGGAAACAATGAGCAGTTCTTC. Its translation: CASSKLPSGECGNNEQFF.

The rearrangement joins TRBV7-2 to TRBJ2-1; 7 nucleotides match TRBD2. With 4 bases clipped from V and 1 base from J, the junction kept 10 bases outside the gene matches. Looked up from germline, CDR1 is SGHTA and CDR2 is FQGNSA. This CDR3 is 17 amino acids long. The CDR3: CASSSLAAGASYNEQFF. The CDR3 DNA reads as TGTGCCAGCAGCTCCCTTGCGGCGGGAGCATCCTACAATGAGCAGTTCTTC.

The chain combines TRBV12-5 with TRBJ1-2, with D uncertain. Germline assignment: CDR1 LGHNT and CDR2 FRNRAP. V shed 0 bases and J shed 5 bases, with 13 bases lying between them. The CDR3 runs to 15 residues. As DNA, the CDR3 is TGTGCTAGTGGTTTGGTAGAGGTTAGCGTATATGGCTACACCTTC. Protein: CASGLVEVSVYGYTF.

V usage is TRBV27 and J usage is TRBJ2-7; 15 bases line up with TRBD2. This CDR3 has 16 amino acids. CDR1 is MNHEY and CDR2 is SMNVEV in the germline V gene (reference sequence). V shed 5 bases and J 2 bases; nucleotides not matched to a gene: 4. The CDR3 spells CASSDRTSGRAYEQYF. For the CDR3, the DNA is TGTGCCAGCAGTGACCGGACTAGCGGGAGGGCCTACGAGCAGTACTTC.

As regards this clone: Other DNA variants within this sample encode the same CDR3. This chain uses TRBV19 with TRBJ1-2; 7 bases agree with TRBD1. The J segment lost 5 bases and the V segment lost 8 bases, leaving 5 bases of the junction unmatched. The CDR3 spans 12 residues. Per the germline V gene, CDR1 is LNHDA and CDR2 is SQIVND (reference sequence). CDR3 bases: TGTGCCAGTCGACAGGGCACTTATGGCTACACCTTC. Its protein is CASRQGTYGYTF.

This chain links TRBV19 with TRBJ1-4, with D maybe TRBD1 (5 bases). In germline, CDR1 is LNHDA, CDR2 SQIVND (reference sequence). The CDR3 covers 15 residues. Trimming took off 4 bases at V and 3 bases at J, with 12 bases between the two ends. The CDR3 nucleotides are TGTGCCAGTAGTACGGAGGGGCGTGCTAATGAAAAACTGTTTTTT. It specifies CASSTEGRANEKLFF.

In DNA form, the CDR3 reads TGTGCCAGCAGCTTAGTCCGTCCTAGCGGGGGGGCCTCCGGGGAGCTGTTTTTT. Its translation is CASSLVRPSGGASGELFF. The rearrangement uses TRBV7-2 and TRBJ2-2, with TRBD2 identical over 12 bases. Germline CDR1 SGHTA, CDR2 FQGNSA. The CDR3 runs to 18 residues. V gave up 1 base and J gave up 6 bases; unmatched junction bases: 9.

The gene calls are TRBV28 and TRBJ2-1; 9 bases map to TRBD1. The CDR3 length is 17 residues. The germline V gene encodes CDR1 MDHEN and CDR2 SYDVKM. J gave up 6 bases and V 2 bases, and 11 bases lay outside the gene matches. This chain's CDR3 is CASSLPRRQGGFNEQFF. CDR3 nucleotide sequence: TGTGCCAGCAGTTTACCCCGACGACAGGGGGGGTTCAATGAGCAGTTCTTC. Using reference TRBV28 and TRBJ2-1 for the parts outside the CDR3, the full variable domain is DVKVTQSSRYLVKRTGEKVFLECVQDMDHENMFWYRQDPGLGLRLIYFSYDVKMKEKGDIPEGYSVSREKKERFSLILESASTNQTSMYLCASSLPRRQGGFNEQFFGPGTRLTVL.

The CDR3 region has the DNA TGTGCCAGCAGTGAAGCCCAGGGACTAGCGTCCTACAATGAGCAGTTCTTC. Its protein is CASSEAQGLASYNEQFF. The V gene is TRBV2, the J gene TRBJ2-1; 10 bases map to TRBD2. The CDR3 spans 17 residues. Germline V gene lookup returns CDR1 SNHLY and CDR2 FYNNEI. J lost 1 base, V lost 0 bases, and 3 bases had no gene match.

The chain carries TRBV5-1 and TRBJ2-1; 14 positions agree with TRBD2. The length of the CDR3 is 16 residues. V lost 2 bases to trimming and J lost 10 bases; unmatched junction nucleotides: 8. Looked up from germline, CDR1 is SGHRS and CDR2 is YFSETQ. The CDR3 spells CASSFTGLAGGSEQFF. CDR3 DNA: TGCGCCAGCAGCTTCACCGGACTAGCGGGGGGCTCAGAGCAGTTCTTC.

V usage is TRBV18 and J usage is TRBJ1-6; 12 bases match TRBD1. Germline trimming cut 6 bases from V and 10 bases from J; bases unmatched to any gene: 7. Germline CDR1 KGHSH, CDR2 LQKENI. This CDR3 region has 15 residues. The CDR3 is CASSQGTGGNSPLHF. CDR3 bases: TGTGCCAGCTCTCAGGGGACAGGGGGCAACTCACCCCTCCACTTT.

This sequence joins TRBV3-1 (or the pseudogene TRBV3-2) and TRBJ2-7; 9 positions match TRBD1. Germline values: CDR1 LGHDT, CDR2 YNNKEL (reference sequence). V was clipped by 0 bases and J by 2 bases; unmatched bases: 8. CDR3 length equals 17 residues. CDR3 residues: CASSQDMGTGRTYEQYF. The CDR3 DNA sequence: TGTGCCAGCAGCCAAGATATGGGGACAGGGAGGACCTACGAGCAGTACTTC.

This clone was observed once. Here the CDR3 reads CATSDLETSGDEQFF. The CDR3 region has the DNA TGTGCCACCAGTGATTTGGAGACTAGCGGAGATGAGCAGTTCTTC. V usage is TRBV24-1 and J usage is TRBJ2-1; 9 bases align to TRBD2. Germline V CDR1 and CDR2: KGHDR, SFDVKD. V trimming: 0 bases; J trimming: 8 bases; junction bases outside the gene matches: 4. The CDR3 sequence is 15 residues long.

The chain has TRBV25-1 and TRBJ1-4; 7 bases align to TRBD1. Looked up from germline, CDR1 is MGHDK and CDR2 is SYGVNS. The CDR3 spans 13 residues. V lost 6 bases to trimming and J lost 2 bases; unmatched junction nucleotides: 0. The DNA for the CDR3 is TGTGCCAGCAGACAGGGGACTAATGAAAAACTGTTTTTT. It translates to CASRQGTNEKLFF.

The chain carries TRBV27 and TRBJ2-1; maybe TRBD1 (6 bases). Per germline, CDR1 MNHEY and CDR2 SMNVEV (reference sequence). The CDR3 is 13 residues long. V was pared by 5 bases and J by 8 bases, with 13 bases between. The DNA for the CDR3 is TGTGCCAGCAGTGGGACACCAGGGCATGAGCAGTTCTTC. Its translation is CASSGTPGHEQFF.